This T cell receptor beta chain emerged from a study of T cell changes during pregnancy in multiple sclerosis. CDR3 size: 15 residues. Trimming cost V 3 bases and J 2 bases; bases outside gene matches: 4. The germline CDR1 and CDR2 sequences are MNHEY and SMNVEV (reference sequence). Assay used: immunoSEQ multiplex PCR; TCRdb lists only in-frame clones, some missing. The repertoire holds about 36,000 clones, with 88% as singletons. The sample consisted of CD8+ T cells from peripheral blood mononuclear cells, taken in the third trimester of pregnancy. This TCR derives from a female donor with multiple sclerosis, enrolled in a pregnancy study. V is TRBV27 and J is TRBJ2-3; 8 bases align to TRBD2. CDR3 in amino acids: CASSFTSGLTDTQYF. The CDR3 region has the DNA TGTGCCAGCAGTTTCACTAGCGGACTCACAGATACGCAGTATTTT.